The sequence of this T cell receptor (beta chain) was determined in a study of Graves' ophthalmopathy and Graves' hyperthyroidism. Study-wide background: The study drew peripheral blood at initial diagnosis, before any treatment.

CDR3 regions of TCR beta were amplified from RNA transcripts. Investigators did first-round RT-PCR with HTBI primers, then second-round multiplex PCR. MiXCR, run by TCRdb on the multiplex PCR reads, gives a single entry per CDR3 protein. The sample has around 170,000 distinct CDR3 sequences; less than 45% are singletons. Notes on the study in general: Blood shared most expanded thyroid clonotypes above 0.001 frequency.

Thyroid ultrasound, orbital computed tomography, TRAb, serum thyroxine and clinical symptoms formed the basis of diagnosis. PBMCs came from roughly 10 ml of fresh peripheral blood. Points on this clonotype: Its antigen is currently unknown.

The TCR originated in a woman between 40 and 50 years old with Graves' ophthalmopathy. Sequenced sample: peripheral blood.

The DNA for the CDR3 is TGCAGCGTGACGGGACAGGGGAACTATGGCTACACCTTC. This translates into CSVTGQGNYGYTF. This rearrangement joins TRBV29-1 to TRBJ1-2, with 10 bases identical to TRBD1. CDR1 is SQVTM, CDR2 ANQGSEA, per germline. There are 13 residues in the CDR3. After removal of 6 bases from V and 2 bases from J, the junction contained 3 bases not matched to a gene.